A few counts support the clone carrying this T cell receptor beta chain. No antigen is known for it. This sample is part of a study of cytomegalovirus exposure and HLA in healthy donors. CDR1 and CDR2 (germline): SEHNR, FQNEAQ (reference sequence). This CDR3 is built from 13 residues. Trimming cost V 3 bases and J 6 bases, with 12 bases left between them. Assay used: immunoSEQ multiplex PCR; TCRdb lists only in-frame clones, some missing. Among 120,000 or so clones, around nine tenths were seen once, and the ten largest hold over 1.1%. Study-wide points: According to reports, the classifier identified cytomegalovirus status with high specificity and sensitivity. The study listed 150 to 200 cytomegalovirus-associated TCR beta chains. In vitro assays verified that three CMV-associated chains recognized CMV antigens specifically. Most TCR sequences were uncommon, yet certain public TCRs appeared in many donors.

The sequencing input was PBMCs. The clonotype comes from a woman younger than 45 in good health and CMV-seropositive. This chain links TRBV7-9 with TRBJ2-7; a possible D gene is TRBD2 (6 bases). The CDR3 region has the DNA TGTGCCAGCAGCTTTAAGGGGAGGACCGAGCAGTACTTC. This sequence encodes CASSFKGRTEQYF. The full variable domain, in which reference TRBV7-9 and TRBJ2-7 provide the parts outside the CDR3, is DTGVSQNPRHKITKRGQNVTFRCDPISEHNRLYWYRQTLGQGPEFLTYFQNEAQLEKSRLLSDRFSAERPKGSFSTLEIQRTEQGDSAMYLCASSFKGRTEQYFGPGTRLTVT.